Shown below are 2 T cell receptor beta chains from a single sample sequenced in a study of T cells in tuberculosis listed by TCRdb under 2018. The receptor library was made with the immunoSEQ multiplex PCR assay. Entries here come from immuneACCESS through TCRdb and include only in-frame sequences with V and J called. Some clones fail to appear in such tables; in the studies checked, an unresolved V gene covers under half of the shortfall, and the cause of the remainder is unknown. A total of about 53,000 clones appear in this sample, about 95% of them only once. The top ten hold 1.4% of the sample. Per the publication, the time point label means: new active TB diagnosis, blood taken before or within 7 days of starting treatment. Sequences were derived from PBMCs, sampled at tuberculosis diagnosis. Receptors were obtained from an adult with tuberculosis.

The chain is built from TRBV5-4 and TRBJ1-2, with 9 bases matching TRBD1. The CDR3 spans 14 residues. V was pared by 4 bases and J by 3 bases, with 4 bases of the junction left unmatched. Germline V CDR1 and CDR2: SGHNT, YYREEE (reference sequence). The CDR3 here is CASSRDRDDYGYTF. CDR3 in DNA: TGTGCCAGCAGCCGGGACAGGGATGACTATGGCTACACCTTC.

In DNA, the CDR3 is TGCGCCAGCAGCTTGCGTCTAGCGGGAGCAGAGACCCAGTACTTC. Amino acid sequence: CASSLRLAGAETQYF. This chain uses TRBV5-1 with TRBJ2-5; 10 nucleotides line up with TRBD2. The trim removed 1 base at V and 4 bases at J, leaving 4 bases unmatched. The CDR3 has 15 residues. Germline V gives CDR1 SGHRS, CDR2 YFSETQ.